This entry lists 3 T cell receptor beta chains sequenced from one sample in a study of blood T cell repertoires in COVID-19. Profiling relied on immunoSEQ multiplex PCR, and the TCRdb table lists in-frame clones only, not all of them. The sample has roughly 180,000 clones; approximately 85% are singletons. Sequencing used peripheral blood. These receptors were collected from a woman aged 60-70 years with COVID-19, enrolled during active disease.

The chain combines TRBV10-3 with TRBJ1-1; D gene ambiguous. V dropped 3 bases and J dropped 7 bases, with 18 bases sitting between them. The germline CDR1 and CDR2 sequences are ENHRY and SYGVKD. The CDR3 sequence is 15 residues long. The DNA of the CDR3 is TGTGCCATCAGTGACGCGGGAGGCAGACTCAATGAAGCTTTCTTT. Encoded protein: CAISDAGGRLNEAFF.

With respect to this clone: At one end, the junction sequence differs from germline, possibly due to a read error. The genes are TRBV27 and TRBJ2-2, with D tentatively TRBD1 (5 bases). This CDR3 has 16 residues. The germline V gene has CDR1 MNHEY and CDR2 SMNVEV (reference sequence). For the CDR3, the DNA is TGTGCCAGCAGTTTCTATGACAGCGCGAACAGCGGGGAGCTGTTTTTT. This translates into CASSFYDSANSGELFF.

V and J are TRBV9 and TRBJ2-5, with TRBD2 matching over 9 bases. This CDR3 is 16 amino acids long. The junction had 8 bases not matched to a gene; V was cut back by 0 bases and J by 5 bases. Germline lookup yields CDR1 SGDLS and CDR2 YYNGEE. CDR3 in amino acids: CASSVGASGIQETQYF. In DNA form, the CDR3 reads TGTGCCAGCAGCGTAGGGGCTAGCGGGATCCAGGAGACCCAGTACTTC.